One T cell receptor beta chain is described in this entry. Random hexamers were used to reverse transcribe 0.5 to 1 ug of RNA. TCRdb recomputed calls from the immunoSEQ multiplex PCR reads with MiXCR, one row per CDR3 protein. The table includes around 77,000 distinct CDR3 sequences, over 90% detected once. Trimming cost V 8 bases and J 0 bases, with 10 bases left between them. The CDR3 runs to 13 residues. TEMRA cells underwent FACS enrichment and CD8+ and CD4+ T cells underwent negative isolation. This specimen comes from a study of CD8 T cells in Susac syndrome. The sequence was obtained from a human donor with multiple sclerosis. V usage is TRBV12-3 or TRBV12-4 and J usage is TRBJ1-1; D gene ambiguous. Sequenced material: CD4+ T cells from PBMCs. The CDR3: CASSTVMNTEAFF. DNA of the CDR3: TGTGCCAGCTCGACGGTTATGAACACTGAAGCTTTCTTT.